What follows is one TCR beta chain and its context. Clones were sequenced by immunoSEQ multiplex PCR, and TCRdb holds only the in-frame ones, with some missing. The repertoire consists of tens of thousands of clones, with approximately 86% occurring once and the leading ten covering just under 7%. The source of the sample is a study of blood T cell repertoires in COVID-19. Overall study: Italy, Spain and the United States were the sources of the convalescent and acute COVID-19 samples.

CDR1 is WSHSY and CDR2 is SAAADI in the germline V gene. The trim removed 6 bases at V and 0 bases at J, leaving 9 bases unmatched. The CDR3 has 18 amino acids. The specimen was peripheral blood. The clonotype was recovered from a man in his fifties with active COVID-19. V is TRBV10-2 and J is TRBJ2-1; 12 bases match TRBD2. This chain's CDR3 is CASRTGTSGPSSYNEQFF. The CDR3 DNA is TGCGCCAGCAGAACCGGGACTAGCGGGCCGAGCTCCTACAATGAGCAGTTCTTC.